This entry lists 2 T cell receptor beta chains sequenced from one sample in a study of shared clonotypes between healthy human individuals. Using immunoSEQ multiplex PCR, the repertoire was profiled, and TCRdb retains in-frame clones only, with some absent. This sample yields about 690,000 clones, of which roughly 87% are seen a single time; about 34% belongs to the top ten. The sample comprised memory CD8+ T cells from PBMCs. Subset given: CD45RO+ cells pooled with CCR7-negative TemRA cells. The origin of the receptors is a man in his late teens or twenties in good health. Some clones in this sample may be carry-over from other donors' samples.

The rearrangement links TRBV27 to TRBJ1-5, with unresolved D. Germline V gives CDR1 MNHEY, CDR2 SMNVEV (reference sequence). Trimming removed 2 bases at V and 1 base at J, with 3 bases between. The CDR3 consists of 13 residues. The CDR3 loop reads CASSLESNQPQHF. For the CDR3, the DNA is TGTGCCAGCAGTTTAGAGAGCAATCAGCCCCAGCATTTT.

The genes are TRBV4-1 and TRBJ2-7; 12 positions agree with TRBD2. The trim removed 6 bases at V and 6 bases at J, leaving 9 bases unmatched. There are 15 residues in the CDR3. Germline V gene data show CDR1 as MGHRA and CDR2 as YSYEKL. The CDR3 is CASSRLAGATGEQYF. DNA of the CDR3: TGCGCCAGCAGTCGACTAGCGGGAGCCACTGGCGAGCAGTACTTC.